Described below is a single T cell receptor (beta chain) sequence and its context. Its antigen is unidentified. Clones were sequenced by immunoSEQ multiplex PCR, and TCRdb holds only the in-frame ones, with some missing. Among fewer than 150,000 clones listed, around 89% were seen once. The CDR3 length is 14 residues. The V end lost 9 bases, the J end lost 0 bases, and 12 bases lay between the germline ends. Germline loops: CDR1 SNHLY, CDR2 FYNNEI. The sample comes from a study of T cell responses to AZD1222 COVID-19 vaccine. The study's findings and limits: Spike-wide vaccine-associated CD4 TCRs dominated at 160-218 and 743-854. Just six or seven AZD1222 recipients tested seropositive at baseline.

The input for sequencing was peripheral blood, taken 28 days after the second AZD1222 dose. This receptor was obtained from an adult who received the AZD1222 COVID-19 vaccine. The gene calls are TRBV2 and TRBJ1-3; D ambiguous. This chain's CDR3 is CASYDPSSGNTIYF. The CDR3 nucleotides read TGTGCCAGTTACGACCCCAGCTCTGGAAACACCATATATTTT.